The T cell receptor (beta chain) described here comes from a study of cytomegalovirus exposure and HLA in healthy donors (dated 2017 in TCRdb). Notes on the research overall: According to an earlier analysis of a few hundred of the donors, 150 million to 200 million T cells yielded 117 million unique TCR beta sequences and approximately 280 Gb of sequence data. The study aimed to test whether signatures of past pathogen exposure could be identified by cataloging public T cell receptors. Both class I and class II loci were covered by HLA typing, at four-digit resolution. Every repertoire in the discovery cohort had been generated on one and the same sequencing platform. An early release covering more than 500 HLA-typed donors comprised about 320 gigabases of sequencing data and around 86 million unique TCR sequences. The genetic ancestry cluster associated with self-reported Caucasian donors included 81% of the 398 genotyped donors. The study combined high-throughput TCR immunosequencing, statistical association of individual TCRs with disease status, and machine learning to predict cytomegalovirus infection status. Four or five DR-DQ haplotypes were handled as single units for association and clustering, since linkage in the cohort was strong. In a later genetic analysis, genome-wide SNP genotypes for about 65% of the 666 donors were used, and that subset was treated as a discovery cohort. An earlier analysis of roughly 600 of the donors used high-throughput TCR beta sequencing to judge whether each TCR beta V gene segment behaved as functional or pseudogenic. Besides the first cohort of 666 subjects, a separate validation cohort made up of 120 or so different subjects was used. In the later analysis, no new phenotypic data were used to find candidate immune exposures; instead, reliance was placed on TCR beta sequences and their occurrence across donors. Alongside the repertoire data, information on donor age, sex, ethnicity and CMV serostatus was compiled. Among 398 genotyped donors of the cohort, an average of about 220,000 unique TCR beta nucleotide sequences was sequenced per donor, of which about 18% were non-productive. A later analysis re-examined previously published TCR beta repertoires from around 670 donors and added high-resolution HLA genotyping to investigate patterns of TCR occurrence. The study profiled the T cell repertoires of under 850 subjects by immunosequencing and related them to cytomegalovirus serostatus. Typing coverage differed by locus: A, B, C, DRB1 and DQB1 were typed in about 620-640 donors, DQA1 in about 510, DPA1 in 600 to 610, and DPB1 in roughly 470.

What the study reported, not specific to this receptor: A group of highly shared sequence variants was considered likely to be a technical artifact of the sequencing pipeline. Compared with the approximately 670-donor mean, donors in an Asian-associated ancestry cluster had fewer N-insertions in productive TCRs, according to a later genetic analysis. A later analysis associated roughly 17,000 TCR beta sequences with specific HLA alleles at a false discovery rate of 0.05. Linkage disequilibrium might explain the correlated functional status among segregating V segments, but an unknown experimental factor could not be ruled out. The cohort was sequenced for TCR beta chains only, and without alpha or paired-chain data the features that could be detected were limited. In a later analysis, the rate of TCR association differed among HLA loci, with DRB1 alleles having the most associated TCRs and HLA-C alleles having the fewest. In both the original and validation cohorts, the classifier was reported to diagnose cytomegalovirus status with high specificity and sensitivity. A further reported finding was that TCR beta sequences accurately predicted the HLA-A and HLA-B alleles for most subjects in the first cohort. V-gene and J-gene trimming of TCR beta chains was associated with a missense DCLRE1C variant in a later genetic analysis, and the association was replicated in an independent cohort. Most TCR sequences were seen in very few donors, while some public TCRs were found in many individuals. A later analysis found that HLA-associated TCR beta chains were more clonally expanded and had lower generation probabilities than equally common non-associated chains. A few of the identified cytomegalovirus-associated TCR beta chains were confirmed in vitro to be specific for cytomegalovirus antigens. In an earlier analysis of approximately 590 of the donors, most TCR beta V segments were observed in productive rearrangements about 90% or about 30% of the time, broadly matching IMGT annotations. For the cohort, immune exposure information was limited to CMV serostatus. The earlier analysis of a few hundred of the donors excluded roughly 17 rarely observed V segments, including chromosome 9 orphons, because counts were too low. The presence/absence analyses assumed that sequencing depth was roughly uniform across donors, and that assumption may not be true. The authors suggested that the approach could potentially be generalized to other disease states and immunological phenotypes. The 87-base-pair reads could not distinguish some IMGT-functional V segments, including TRBV6-2 and TRBV6-3, so those segments were excluded. When HLA alleles, especially DR and DQ, strongly co-occurred, attributing TCR associations to individual alleles was difficult. HLA typing was unavailable for some donors at each locus, so association tests used only the typed subset. The study listed 164 TCR beta chains as associated with cytomegalovirus. Several of the top co-occurrence clusters appeared to be linked to parvovirus B19, influenza, CMV and Epstein-Barr virus, according to a later analysis. In a later analysis, most CMV-associated TCR beta chains were found to appear HLA-restricted, with HLA associations seemingly driven largely by CMV exposure.

The cohort consisted of more than 650 healthy bone marrow donors. At the time of sampling, every cohort member was nominally healthy, though immune exposures that went unrecorded were likely present. The donor tested CMV seropositive, placing the donor among the 250 to 350 seropositive members of the cohort. A peripheral blood sample was provided by each donor, and peripheral blood mononuclear cells were used for TCR beta sequencing. The Qiagen DNeasy Blood Extraction Kit was used to extract genomic DNA from the blood cell samples. The cysteine opens and the phenylalanine closes a CDR3 of 15 amino acids. This entry keeps only the CDR3 DNA: 45 bases, framed from base 1. V lost 7 bases and J lost 9 bases, and the count of bases not matched to a germline gene is 8. CDR1 and CDR2 were assigned from the germline V gene as ENHRY and SYGVKD. Library prep was done by the immunoSEQ multiplex PCR assay. For the multiplex PCR, a mixture combining 60 forward primers for TCR Vbeta segments and 13 reverse primers for TCR Jbeta segments was used. The CDR3 region of rearranged TCR beta genes was amplified from genomic DNA by a multiplex PCR assay. The amplified TCR beta libraries were sequenced on the Illumina HiSeq System as 87-base-pair reads. Turning to the authors' computational methods: Across the roughly 700 repertoires, a later analysis counted 75 million to 90 million unique TCR beta chains, 9.5 million to 13 million of which were shared by at least two donors. Raw reads were error-corrected and collapsed into unique sequences with a nearest-neighbor algorithm that merged closely related sequences to remove PCR and sequencing errors. Alignment of CDR3 sequences to IMGT reference sequences was used to assign V, D and J gene segments. For a sequence to be retained, at least a six-nucleotide match to both a V gene segment and a J gene segment was required. A rearrangement counted as productive if the CDR3 had no stop codons and remained in frame with V and J, and every other rearrangement counted as non-productive. Following IMGT convention, CDR3 was defined as the stretch from the second conserved V-encoded cysteine up to the conserved J-encoded phenylalanine. The earlier analysis of about 610 of the donors excluded sequences that lacked an unambiguous match to a single V gene segment. An earlier analysis of a few hundred of the donors classified V segments as functional when productive rearrangements were above 56.7% and as segregating when the standard deviation between donors was above 5%. A statistical classification framework was built to diagnose cytomegalovirus status from the catalog of TCR beta chain sequences. In a later analysis, V and J genes were assigned by comparing TCR nucleotide sequences against IMGT/GENE-DB human TR gene sequences. The TCRdist pipeline was used in a later analysis to assign CDR3 sequences and most-parsimonious VDJ recombination scenarios. In a later analysis, every TCR beta chain was defined by the combination of its CDR3 amino acid sequence and its V-gene family, and reads without a unique V-gene family were dropped. To address suspected cross-contamination and a sequencing artifact, a later analysis removed 450 to 700 highly shared, low-generation-probability nucleotide sequences. In a later analysis, a clonal expansion index for each public chain was calculated from normalized within-repertoire ranks of inferred template counts. In a later analysis, generation probabilities were computed using a VDJ recombination model fitted to out-of-frame rearrangements, and the results were checked against IGoR. A later analysis scored TCR-TCR, TCR-HLA and TCR-CMV co-occurrence with hypergeometric tests, applying a repertoire-size bias correction to TCR pairs. In a later analysis, false discovery rates were estimated by permuting HLA or CMV assignments 20 times. In a later analysis, co-occurring TCRs were grouped using DBSCAN, and TCRdist sequence similarity was added for clustering within HLA-allele-positive subsets. Repertoires with fewer than 30,000 or more than 120,000 public chains were left out of co-occurrence clustering, as were five repertoires with anomalous nucleotide sharing. In TCRdb, the immuneACCESS table is reduced to in-frame sequences with V and J assigned. These tables do not hold every clone; where another copy was compared, an unresolved V gene accounts for under half, and the others remain unexplained. Clone size and V and J calls were adopted from that table, with D and trimming inferred from the DNA. The sample table shows approximately 130,000 clones, and approximately 79% are seen once. In total, the top ten clones hold roughly 4% of the sample.

A word on this clone: Its antigen target is currently unknown. Base qualities were left out, and no much larger clone turns up one base away.

This receptor was obtained from a man over 45 in good health and CMV-seropositive. Sequencing was carried out using PBMCs. The chain joins TRBV10-3 to TRBJ2-1; 14 bases in between match TRBD2. CDR3 loop: CAITGTSGSMSEQFF. The DNA is as follows: TGTGCCATCACCGGGACTAGCGGGAGTATGAGTGAGCAGTTCTTC.